Listed below are T cell receptor beta chains from one sample, sequenced in a study of T-cell memory formation after mild COVID-19. TCRdb re-called the 5' RACE reads with MiXCR, one entry per CDR3 protein. The sample includes about 150,000 distinct CDR3 sequences, 5.5% to 7% of them seen just once. Sequenced material: PBMCs or a T cell subset sorted from them (not recorded which). The source of these receptors is an adult woman who had mild COVID-19 (a few samples of this study predate the infection). Cell type and time point are not known. The CDR3 runs from the conserved cysteine through the conserved F or W. The D gene is left open where the match is weak. Size is omitted from some rows. Given values are once, few, many or a class for expanded clones.

TRBJ2-1	-	TRBV11-1	TRBD2	CASRSGLAGGHQQQFF	TGTGCCAGCAGATCAGGACTAGCGGGAGGCCACCAACAGCAGTTCTTC
TRBJ2-1	many	TRBV30	-	CAWSVPDLANYNEQFF	TGTGCCTGGAGTGTACCGGATCTAGCGAACTACAATGAGCAGTTCTTC
TRBJ2-2	few	TRBV20-1	-	CSAPRAANTGELFF	TGCAGTGCACCCCGGGCCGCGAACACCGGGGAGCTGTTTTTT
TRBJ1-6	-	TRBV30	-	CAWRVQVNSPLHF	TGTGCCTGGAGGGTACAGGTTAATTCACCCCTCCACTTT
TRBJ2-6	few	TRBV12-3/TRBV12-4	TRBD1	CASSSAGSGTGAFNVLTF	TGTGCCAGCAGTTCCGCCGGGTCCGGGACAGGGGCCTTCAACGTCCTGACTTTC
TRBJ2-1	-	TRBV20-1	-	CSARDRGARSYNEQFF	TGCAGTGCTAGAGATCGAGGGGCCCGCTCCTACAATGAGCAGTTCTTC
TRBJ1-2	-	TRBV18	TRBD1	CASSPSTGGDNYGYTF	TGTGCCAGCTCACCATCGACAGGGGGCGATAACTATGGCTACACCTTC
TRBJ2-2	-	TRBV7-3	TRBD2	CASSLSRRGGSTGELFF	TGTGCCAGCAGCTTAAGTCGCCGGGGGGGCAGCACCGGGGAGCTGTTTTTT
TRBJ2-1	many	TRBV7-9	-	CASSLEAREQFF	TGTGCCAGCAGCTTAGAGGCCAGAGAGCAGTTCTTC
TRBJ2-1	many	TRBV30	TRBD2	CAWSALSGGAFSYEQFF	TGTGCCTGGAGTGCGCTCAGCGGGGGGGCGTTTTCTTATGAGCAGTTCTTC
TRBJ1-5	few	TRBV4-1	-	CASSHGPAERQPQHF	TGCGCCAGCAGCCACGGCCCCGCTGAGAGACAGCCCCAGCATTTT
TRBJ1-2	few	TRBV5-1	-	CASSPPGPSFYTF	TGCGCCAGCAGCCCACCGGGACCTAGCTTCTACACCTTC
TRBJ1-5	many	TRBV5-6	-	CASSLWHMDNQPQHF	TGTGCCAGCAGCTTGTGGCACATGGACAATCAGCCCCAGCATTTT
TRBJ2-2	-	TRBV7-2	TRBD2	CASSFPGLATGELFF	TGTGCCAGCAGCTTCCCGGGACTAGCGACCGGGGAGCTGTTTTTT
TRBJ1-2	-	TRBV30	TRBD1	CAWSVLFGTGSPYGYTF	TGTGCCTGGAGTGTACTATTTGGGACAGGGAGTCCCTATGGCTACACCTTC
TRBJ2-3	few	TRBV20-1	TRBD2	CSARPSGGGRAKDTQYF	TGCAGTGCTAGGCCTTCCGGTGGCGGGAGGGCAAAAGATACGCAGTATTTT
TRBJ2-6	-	TRBV27	-	CASRRELAGAANVLTF	TGTGCCAGCAGAAGGGAGCTTGCGGGTGCGGCCAACGTCCTGACTTTC
TRBJ2-7	many	TRBV5-1	-	CASSLEQPTYEQYF	TGCGCCAGCAGCTTGGAACAGCCCACCTACGAGCAGTACTTC
TRBJ1-2	many	TRBV20-1	-	CSATKGPGYTF	TGCAGTGCTACAAAGGGTCCTGGCTACACCTTC
TRBJ2-1	many	TRBV4-2	TRBD1	CASSQRQGAVNEQFF	TGTGCCAGCAGCCAAAGACAGGGGGCTGTTAATGAGCAGTTCTTC
TRBJ2-5	many	TRBV12-3/TRBV12-4	TRBD1	CASSGQETQETQYF	TGTGCCAGCAGTGGACAGGAGACCCAAGAGACCCAGTACTTC
TRBJ2-6	-	TRBV6-6	-	CASSTRGRGRLSGANVLTF	TGTGCCAGCAGTACCCGGGGGCGCGGAAGACTCTCTGGGGCCAACGTCCTGACTTTC
TRBJ2-7	-	TRBV4-3	TRBD1	CASSQESRGRQQYF	TGCGCCAGCAGCCAAGAGTCCAGGGGGCGTCAGCAGTACTTC
TRBJ2-3	few	TRBV5-1	-	CASRKEGQNTDTQYF	TGCGCCAGCAGAAAGGAGGGCCAAAACACAGATACGCAGTATTTT
TRBJ1-5	few	TRBV20-1	-	CSARVREGQPQHF	TGCAGTGCTAGAGTCAGGGAGGGGCAGCCCCAGCATTTT
TRBJ2-1	few	TRBV15	-	CATSRSRFGAEPYNEQFF	TGTGCCACCAGCAGATCACGATTCGGAGCGGAACCGTACAATGAGCAGTTCTTC
TRBJ1-1	many	TRBV5-1	-	CASRAGEGLNTEAFF	TGCGCCAGCCGGGCAGGAGAGGGTCTGAACACTGAAGCTTTCTTT
TRBJ2-7	many	TRBV12-3/TRBV12-4	TRBD1	CASSRAGTGPYYEQYF	TGTGCCAGCAGTCGAGCCGGGACAGGCCCTTACTACGAGCAGTACTTC
TRBJ2-1	few	TRBV6-5	TRBD2	CASRTAGGPIEQFF	TGTGCCAGCCGTACAGCGGGAGGGCCGATTGAGCAGTTCTTC
TRBJ2-1	many	TRBV7-6	-	CAILEFRGSYNEQFF	TGTGCCATCCTCGAGTTTAGAGGTTCCTACAATGAGCAGTTCTTC
TRBJ1-6	-	TRBV12-5	TRBD1	CASQDRVSNSPLHF	TGTGCTAGCCAGGACAGGGTCAGTAATTCACCCCTCCACTTT
TRBJ2-7	many	TRBV2	-	CASSDEGGDEQYF	TGTGCCAGCAGTGACGAGGGCGGGGACGAGCAGTACTTC
TRBJ2-2	-	TRBV6-5	-	CASSQRTGELFF	TGTGCCAGCAGCCAGCGAACCGGGGAGCTGTTTTTT
TRBJ2-2	many	TRBV10-3	TRBD1	CATSTGPTGELFF	TGTGCCACCTCGACAGGGCCAACCGGGGAGCTGTTTTTT
TRBJ2-1	many	TRBV24-1	-	CATSDRGRRDNEQFF	TGTGCCACCAGTGACAGGGGCCGGCGGGACAATGAGCAGTTCTTC
TRBJ1-1	-	TRBV5-6	-	CASSSMGSEAFF	TGTGCCAGCAGCTCTATGGGATCTGAAGCTTTCTTT
TRBJ1-1	few	TRBV5-6	-	CASSLWTGSGARTEAFF	TGTGCCAGCAGCCTATGGACGGGATCAGGGGCGCGAACTGAAGCTTTCTTT
TRBJ2-7	-	TRBV6-2/TRBV6-3	-	CASSYFSYEQYF	TGTGCCAGCAGTTACTTCTCCTACGAGCAGTACTTC
TRBJ1-4	-	TRBV3-1	TRBD1	CASSHIRQGGEKLFF	TGTGCCAGCAGCCATATAAGGCAGGGGGGTGAAAAACTGTTTTTT
TRBJ2-1	-	TRBV12-3/TRBV12-4	TRBD1	CASSYRQGRNNEQFF	TGTGCCAGCAGTTACAGACAGGGGAGGAACAATGAGCAGTTCTTC
TRBJ2-3	many	TRBV20-1	-	CSARGNGRSTDTQYF	TGCAGTGCTAGAGGAAATGGGCGAAGCACAGATACGCAGTATTTT
TRBJ1-6	-	TRBV9	TRBD1	CASSVEGQGYSPLHF	TGTGCCAGCAGCGTAGAGGGACAGGGTTACTCACCCCTCCACTTT
TRBJ1-2	-	TRBV19	-	CASSIGSGYGYTF	TGTGCCAGTAGTATAGGGTCCGGCTATGGCTACACCTTC
TRBJ2-7	-	TRBV19	TRBD1	CASSPTGTGIYEQYF	TGTGCCAGTAGTCCGACCGGGACAGGGATCTACGAGCAGTACTTC
TRBJ1-1	few	TRBV12-3/TRBV12-4	-	CASSSPRDREAFF	TGTGCCAGCAGTTCTCCGAGGGATCGTGAAGCTTTCTTT
TRBJ2-7	many	TRBV7-2	TRBD2	CASSLGGTSGTYEQYF	TGTGCCAGCAGCTTAGGGGGGACTAGCGGGACCTACGAGCAGTACTTC
TRBJ1-2	many	TRBV20-1	-	CSAKSLAGYGYTF	TGCAGTGCTAAATCCCTGGCCGGCTATGGCTACACCTTC
TRBJ2-2	many	TRBV29-1	-	CSVSSTNTGELFF	TGCAGCGTTTCCTCAACGAACACCGGGGAGCTGTTTTTT
TRBJ2-6	many	TRBV5-1	TRBD1	CASSSGTGGFLYSGANVLTF	TGCGCCAGCAGCTCCGGGACAGGGGGCTTCCTCTACTCTGGGGCCAACGTCCTGACTTTC
TRBJ2-5	many	TRBV20-1	-	CSPRGYQETQYF	TGCAGTCCTCGGGGCTACCAAGAGACCCAGTACTTC
TRBJ2-4	-	TRBV28	TRBD1	CASSFPITGDEAKNIQYF	TGTGCCAGCAGTTTCCCCATTACAGGGGATGAAGCCAAAAACATTCAGTACTTC
TRBJ1-2	many	TRBV20-1	TRBD1	CSALVGQIIF	TGCAGTGCACTCGTGGGACAGATTATCTTC
TRBJ1-2	-	TRBV20-1	-	CSARSGGTLRDYTF	TGCAGTGCTAGAAGCGGGGGGACCCTCAGAGACTACACCTTC
TRBJ2-7	few	TRBV5-4	TRBD1	CASSQGQLYEQYF	TGTGCCAGCAGCCAGGGACAGCTCTACGAGCAGTACTTC